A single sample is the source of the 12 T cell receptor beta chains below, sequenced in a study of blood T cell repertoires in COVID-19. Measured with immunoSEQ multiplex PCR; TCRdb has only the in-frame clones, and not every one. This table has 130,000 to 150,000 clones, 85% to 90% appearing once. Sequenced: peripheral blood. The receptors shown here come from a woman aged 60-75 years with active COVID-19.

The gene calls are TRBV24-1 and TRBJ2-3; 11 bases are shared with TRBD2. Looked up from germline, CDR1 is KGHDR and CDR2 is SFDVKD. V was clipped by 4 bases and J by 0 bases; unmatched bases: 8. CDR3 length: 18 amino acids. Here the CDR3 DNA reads TGTGCCACCAGTGACGCCGGGACTAGCGGACCTAGCACAGATACGCAGTATTTT. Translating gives CATSDAGTSGPSTDTQYF.

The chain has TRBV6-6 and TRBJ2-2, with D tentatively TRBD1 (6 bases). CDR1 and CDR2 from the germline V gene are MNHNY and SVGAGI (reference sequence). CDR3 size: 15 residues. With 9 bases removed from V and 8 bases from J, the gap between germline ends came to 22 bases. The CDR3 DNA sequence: TGTGCCAGTACTGGTAGGGGGACATATACTGGGGAGCTGTTTTTT. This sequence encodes CASTGRGTYTGELFF.

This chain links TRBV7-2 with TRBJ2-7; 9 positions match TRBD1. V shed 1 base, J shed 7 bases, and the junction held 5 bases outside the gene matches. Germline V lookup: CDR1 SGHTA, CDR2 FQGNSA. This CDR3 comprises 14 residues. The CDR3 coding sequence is TGTGCCAGCAGCTTAGTGGGACAGGGATGGGAGCAGTACTTC. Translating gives CASSLVGQGWEQYF.

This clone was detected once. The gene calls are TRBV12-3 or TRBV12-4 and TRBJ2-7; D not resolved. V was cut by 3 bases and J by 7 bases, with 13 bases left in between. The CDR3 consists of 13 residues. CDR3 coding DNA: TGTGCCAGCAGTTTTGACTTTTCTTGGGAGCAGTACTTC. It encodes CASSFDFSWEQYF.

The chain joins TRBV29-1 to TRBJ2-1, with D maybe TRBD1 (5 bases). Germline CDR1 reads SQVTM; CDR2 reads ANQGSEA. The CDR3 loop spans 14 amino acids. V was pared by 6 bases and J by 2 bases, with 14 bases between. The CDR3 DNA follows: TGCAGCGTGCACAGGATTAGAACCTACAATGAGCAGTTCTTC. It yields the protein CSVHRIRTYNEQFF.

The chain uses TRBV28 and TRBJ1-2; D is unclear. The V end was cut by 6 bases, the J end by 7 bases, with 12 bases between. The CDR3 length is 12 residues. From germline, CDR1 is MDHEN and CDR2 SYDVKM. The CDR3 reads CASSPSRVGYTF. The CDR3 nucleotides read TGTGCCAGCAGCCCCTCCCGGGTTGGCTACACCTTC.

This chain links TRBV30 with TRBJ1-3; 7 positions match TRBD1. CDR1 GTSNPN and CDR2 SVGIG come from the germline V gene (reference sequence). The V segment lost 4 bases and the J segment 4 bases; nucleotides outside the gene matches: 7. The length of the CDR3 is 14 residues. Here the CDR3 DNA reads TGTGCCTGGACTTCGAGGGGGCTCGGAAACACCATATATTTT. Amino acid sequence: CAWTSRGLGNTIYF.

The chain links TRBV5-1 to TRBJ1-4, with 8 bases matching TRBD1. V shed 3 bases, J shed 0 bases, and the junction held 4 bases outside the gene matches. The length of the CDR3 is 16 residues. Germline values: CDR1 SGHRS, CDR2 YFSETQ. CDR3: CASSWDRTATNEKLFF. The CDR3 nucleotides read TGCGCCAGCAGCTGGGACAGGACTGCAACTAATGAAAAACTGTTTTTT. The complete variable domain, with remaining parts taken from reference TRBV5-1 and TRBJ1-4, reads KAGVTQTPRYLIKTRGQQVTLSCSPISGHRSVSWYQQTPGQGLQFLFEYFSETQRNKGNFPGRFSGRQFSNSRSEMNVSTLELGDSALYLCASSWDRTATNEKLFFGSGTQLSVL.

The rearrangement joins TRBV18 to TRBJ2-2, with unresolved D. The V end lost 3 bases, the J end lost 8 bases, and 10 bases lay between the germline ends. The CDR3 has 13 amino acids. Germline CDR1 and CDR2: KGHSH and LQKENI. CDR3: CASSPLESGELFF. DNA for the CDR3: TGTGCCAGCTCACCGCTAGAATCTGGGGAGCTGTTTTTT.

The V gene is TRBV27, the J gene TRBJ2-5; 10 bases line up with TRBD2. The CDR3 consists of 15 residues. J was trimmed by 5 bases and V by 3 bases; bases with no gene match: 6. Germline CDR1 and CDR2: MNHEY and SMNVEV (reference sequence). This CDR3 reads CASSLSGRAGETQYF. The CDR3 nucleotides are TGTGCCAGCAGTTTGAGCGGGAGGGCCGGGGAGACCCAGTACTTC.

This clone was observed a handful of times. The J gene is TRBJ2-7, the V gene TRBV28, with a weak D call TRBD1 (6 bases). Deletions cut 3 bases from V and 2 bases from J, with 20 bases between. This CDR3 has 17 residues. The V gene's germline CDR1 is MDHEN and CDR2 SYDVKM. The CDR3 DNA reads TGTGCCAGCAGTTTGAGAGGATTTTACAGGGCAGCCTACGAGCAGTACTTC. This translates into CASSLRGFYRAAYEQYF.

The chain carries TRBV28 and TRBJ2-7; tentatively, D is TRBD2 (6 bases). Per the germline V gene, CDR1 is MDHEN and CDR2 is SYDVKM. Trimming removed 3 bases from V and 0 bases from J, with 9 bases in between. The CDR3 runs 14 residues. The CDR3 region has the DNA TGTGCCAGCAGTTTGAGGCGGGGCTCCTACGAGCAGTACTTC. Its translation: CASSLRRGSYEQYF.